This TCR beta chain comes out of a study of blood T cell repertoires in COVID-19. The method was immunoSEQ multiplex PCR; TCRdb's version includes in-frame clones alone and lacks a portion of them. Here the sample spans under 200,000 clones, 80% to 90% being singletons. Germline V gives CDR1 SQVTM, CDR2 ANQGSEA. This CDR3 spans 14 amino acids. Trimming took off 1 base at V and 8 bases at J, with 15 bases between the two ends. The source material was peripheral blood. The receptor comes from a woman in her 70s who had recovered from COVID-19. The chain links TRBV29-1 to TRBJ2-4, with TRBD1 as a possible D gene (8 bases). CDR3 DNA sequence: TGCAGCGTTGAAGCCCAGGGGGCGGGGGACATTCAGTACTTC. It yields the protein CSVEAQGAGDIQYF.